This T cell receptor beta chain was profiled in a study of blood T cells in healthy people across ages. Findings of the study overall: With age, beta diversity per million T cells declined roughly linearly, significantly by 40.

The second PCR ran roughly 7 to 12 cycles with a sample-barcoded 5' primer and J-beta primers. MiXCR, applied by TCRdb to the 5' RACE reads, yields one record per CDR3 protein. The repertoire holds 500,000 to 650,000 distinct CDR3 sequences, with about 25% as singletons. This clonotype has more than one count but fewer than ten. The antigen is not known. The germline V gene has CDR1 SNHLY and CDR2 FYNNEI. The length of the CDR3 is 16 residues. Trimming at V came to 3 bases and at J to 3 bases, leaving 7 bases not matched to a gene. This same sample was also part of a study on T cells of mothers and their children.

The sequenced sample consisted of blood. The V call is TRBV2, the J call TRBJ2-2; 7 positions agree with TRBD2. The receptor comes from a boy between 2 and 10 years old in good health. The CDR3 loop is CASSELPGGYTGELFF. DNA for the CDR3: TGTGCCAGCAGTGAGCTACCGGGAGGCTACACCGGGGAGCTGTTTTTT.